This T cell receptor beta chain is drawn from a study of read filtering for tumor transcriptome and immune sequencing (dated by TCRdb to the early 2020s). In the study overall: Of the patients in the cohort, approximately 17 were male and 14 to 15 were female, and their mean age was 65.9 years, with a range of about 47 to 85. TCR repertoires obtained by targeted immune repertoire sequencing and by bulk whole-transcriptome sequencing performed on the same bone marrow samples were compared. After DNase treatment, whole-transcriptome libraries were prepared with the TruSeq RNA Access Library Prep Kit. One main goal was a read-filtering strategy for immune repertoire data, in particular deciding whether clonotypes backed by only one read should be removed. Per sample, about 4.05 to 10.27 million TCR-region mapped reads were obtained with IR-seq, compared with only roughly 80 to 1273 with RNA-seq. By revised international staging, under 10 patients were R-ISS I, over 15 were R-ISS II and more than five were R-ISS III.

Every patient had bone marrow sampled at the time of active disease. Bone marrow mononuclear cells were isolated by Ficoll-Hypaque density gradient centrifugation. Myeloma plasma cells were removed and CD138-negative cells were collected by negative selection after labeling with CD138 magnetic microbeads on a MACS separator. Flow cytometry on an Attune NxT with CD138 antibodies was used to check the purity of the isolated cells. TRIzol reagent was used to extract total RNA, which was then quantified with a NanoDrop spectrophotometer. Paired RNA-seq and IR-seq were performed on each patient's CD138-negative bone marrow sample. Study-level results and caveats: Compared with RNA-seq, IR-seq captured clonotypes at much greater depth and more reliably, and a smaller IR-seq throughput was enough to identify most of the shared clonotypes. The correlation between IR-seq and RNA-seq shared clonotype proportions was increased by removal of single-read clonotypes. The sorted CD138-negative fraction was not purified T cells but a mixed bone marrow immune population. In IR-seq, around 85% of clonotypes but approximately 3.6% of total reads were represented by single-read clonotypes, whereas in RNA-seq, 74.6% of clonotypes and around 45% of reads were represented by single-read clonotypes.

V drops 2 bases and J drops 3 bases, leaving 5 bases in between. The CDR3 spans 12 residues, from the cysteine through the phenylalanine. This entry keeps only the CDR3 DNA: 36 bases, framed from base 1. The germline V gene (reference sequence) yields GTSNPN for CDR1 and SVGIG for CDR2. Ten or more counts support this clonotype. Its antigen is not yet known. Base qualities are not provided; no much larger clone lies one nucleotide away. Starting from roughly 370 ng RNA, TCR libraries were constructed with the Immunoverse kit using molecular barcoded adaptors that cover the alpha/delta and beta/gamma chains. The same RNA used for transcriptome sequencing was used for TCR library preparation. An Illumina HiSeq 4000 with 2 x 150 cycles was used to sequence the TCR libraries. For the original study's pipeline: With MiXCR, TCR reads were aligned to human V, D, J and C references and assembled into CDR3 clonotypes, with quality filtering and error correction included. Clonotype counts and gene usage diversity were analyzed with the tcR package in R. Raw mapping reads were checked after the RNA-seq reads had been mapped by STAR aligner version 2.5.3a onto the human GRCh37 genome. To test how sequencing depth affected the clonotypes detected, IR-seq fastq files were randomly downsampled with Seqtk 1.3. TCRdb handled the public reads itself, with Q25 trimming in fastp and clone calling in MiXCR, and kept productive beta chains. Every distinct CDR3 protein forms one entry, paired with its most common genes and DNA. The V and J calls were determined by TCRdb, not by the authors. Present in this sample are approximately 140,000 distinct CDR3 sequences, 13% of which were seen just once. The ten largest clones represent about 8.6% of the sample.

The sequence was obtained from a donor older than 35 with multiple myeloma. The rearranged segments are TRBV30 and TRBJ2-1; a confident D gene designation cannot be given. What was sequenced was a population of CD138-negative cells sorted from bone marrow. The cell subset or site label here, explained by the study, means: bone marrow mononuclear cells depleted of CD138+ plasma/myeloma cells by negative magnetic selection. The bases are TGTGCCTGGAGTATTCGCTACAATGAGCAGTTCTTC. It encodes CAWSIRYNEQFF.